The T cell receptor beta chain under discussion was sequenced for a study of post-analysis software for immune sequencing data. Study conclusions and caveats: Controls showed lower frequencies than patients for 4 or 5 TRBV segments, and TRBV5-6, TRBV5-1 and TRBV20-1 were among these. Multiple sclerosis was associated with a significant reduction in normalized Chao1 diversity relative to controls. By F measure, strong co-clustering occurred among samples prepared in the same batch.

Tagging with unique molecular identifiers was a feature of the TCR beta cDNA libraries. In TCRdb, the PCR reads were re-called with MiXCR into one record per CDR3 protein. The sample contains 600,000 to 700,000 distinct CDR3 sequences, 55% to 60% of which appear only once. The CDR3 totals 16 residues. V shed 6 bases and J 4 bases; nucleotides not matched to a gene: 10. Turning to this clonotype: Antigen: not known.

The source of this sequence is a girl aged 2 to 10 with multiple sclerosis. V usage is TRBV12-3 or TRBV12-4 and J usage is TRBJ2-5, with TRBD2 matching 11 bases. Sample: blood. The CDR3 DNA follows: TGTGCCAGCAGCCCGACTAGCGGGGCAGGGGGAGAGACCCAGTACTTC. Translating it yields CASSPTSGAGGETQYF.